This T cell receptor (beta chain) was profiled in a study of T cell responses to AZD1222 COVID-19 vaccine. The assay was immunoSEQ multiplex PCR, and TCRdb's table has in-frame clones only and misses some. The table records about 110,000 clones, 70% to 90% of them present only once. The CDR3 has 15 amino acids. The germline V gene has CDR1 MNHNS and CDR2 SASEGT. Between the trimmed V and J ends, which lost 1 base and 3 bases, there was a span of 12 bases. Analysis merged second doses at about 4 or about 12 weeks. The receptor's source is an adult who received the AZD1222 COVID-19 vaccine. The specimen was peripheral blood, collected 28 days after the second AZD1222 dose. The chain is built from TRBV6-1 and TRBJ1-1; D not resolved. In DNA, the CDR3 is TGTGCCAGCAGTGAAGGGCGGCGGTTGGACACTGAAGCTTTCTTT. This gives the protein CASSEGRRLDTEAFF.